These 14 T cell receptor beta chains share one sample of origin, sequenced in a study of blood T cells in healthy people across ages. The authors ran a second PCR of 7 to 11 cycles using a sample-barcoded 5' primer and a J-beta primer mix. MiXCR, applied by TCRdb to the 5' RACE reads, yields one record per CDR3 protein. The table has 1.8 million or so distinct CDR3 sequences, approximately 39% seen once. Sequenced sample: blood. These receptors were collected from a human donor in good health.

V usage is TRBV6-2 or TRBV6-3 and J usage is TRBJ1-4; D gene ambiguous. This CDR3 spans 14 amino acids. Trimming took off 6 bases at V and 5 bases at J, with 13 bases between the two ends. Germline V CDR1 and CDR2: MNHEY, SVGEGT. CDR3 DNA sequence: TGTGCCAGCAGAGACCCTACCACCAATGAAAAACTGTTTTTT. It encodes CASRDPTTNEKLFF.

The chain employs TRBV6-5 and TRBJ2-1; TRBD1 aligns across 10 bases. The assigned J gene may be wrong: the sequence end matches TRBJ2-7 better. The V gene's germline CDR1 is MNHEY and CDR2 SVGAGI. The CDR3 is made up of 15 amino acids. The DNA of the CDR3 is TGTGCCAGCAGTTACTTCCGGGACAGGGGCAACGAGCAGTACTTC. This encodes CASSYFRDRGNEQYF.

This clonotype was seen only a few times. Germline and junction disagree at one end, which may indicate a read error. The chain carries TRBV3-1 and TRBJ2-5; 7 bases are a match to TRBD1. The DNA end is more similar to TRBJ2-7, so the J call may be wrong. The CDR3 loop spans 13 amino acids. Germline V CDR1 and CDR2: LGHDT, YNNKEL (reference sequence). Here the CDR3 reads CASRQAGGYEQYF. The CDR3 nucleotides are TGTGCCAGCAGACAAGCAGGGGGTTACGAGCAGTACTTC.

This clonotype was counted only a few times. The chain combines TRBV9 with TRBJ2-1; perhaps TRBD1 as D (6 bases). The CDR3 contains 15 residues. V lost 3 bases to trimming and J lost 6 bases, with 16 bases between them. In germline, CDR1 is SGDLS, CDR2 YYNGEE. As DNA, the CDR3 is TGTGCCAGCAGCGAAGACCCAGGGGTCGGCAATGAGCAGTTCTTC. As protein: CASSEDPGVGNEQFF.

The V and J genes are TRBV4-2 and TRBJ2-1; 8 bases fit TRBD2. The germline V gene has CDR1 LGHNA and CDR2 YNFKEQ. V lost 1 base and J lost 0; bases outside the gene matches: 11. This CDR3 has 19 residues. CDR3 sequence (DNA): TGTGCCAGCAGCCAAGCCCACATAGCGGGGAGGGTCTCCTACAATGAGCAGTTCTTC. Its translation is CASSQAHIAGRVSYNEQFF.

The chain uses TRBV5-6 and TRBJ2-1; tentatively, D is TRBD2 (7 bases). V lost 2 bases to trimming and J lost 11 bases, with 20 bases between them. CDR1 is SGHDT and CDR2 is YYEEEE in the germline V gene. The CDR3 covers 15 residues. The CDR3 loop reads CASSFVAGAGDKQFF. The DNA of the CDR3 is TGTGCCAGCAGCTTTGTCGCGGGGGCCGGGGACAAGCAGTTCTTC.

The CDR3, as DNA: TGTGCCAGCAGCGGACCCCACCAAGAGACCCAGTACTTC. Translation: CASSGPHQETQYF. The rearrangement joins TRBV6-5 to TRBJ2-5; unclear D gene. This CDR3 comprises 13 residues. V was shortened by 6 bases and J by 0 bases, with 8 bases between the two germline ends. The V gene's germline CDR1 is MNHEY and CDR2 SVGAGI.

The V and J genes are TRBV7-2 and TRBJ2-7; 7 nucleotides match TRBD2. CDR3 length: 14 amino acids. J was trimmed by 6 bases and V by 6 bases; bases with no gene match: 11. Germline assignment: CDR1 SGHTA and CDR2 FQGNSA. The CDR3 sequence is CASRSSGGVSEQYF. The CDR3, as DNA: TGTGCCAGCAGGTCTAGCGGCGGAGTGAGCGAGCAGTACTTC. Based on the CDR3 plus reference TRBV7-2 and TRBJ2-7, the full variable domain is GAGVSQSPSNKVTEKGKDVELRCDPISGHTALYWYRQSLGQGLEFLIYFQGNSAPDKSGLPSDRFSAERTGGSVSTLTIQRTQQEDSAVYLCASRSSGGVSEQYFGPGTRLTVT.

The chain links TRBV6-5 to TRBJ1-1, with D uncertain. Trimming shortened V by 6 bases and J by 4 bases, and 9 bases separated the two germline ends. There are 12 residues in the CDR3. Germline values: CDR1 MNHEY, CDR2 SVGAGI. CDR3 sequence reads: CASRPGGTEAFF. In DNA form, the CDR3 reads TGTGCCAGCAGACCCGGAGGCACTGAAGCTTTCTTT.

The V gene is TRBV6-5, the J gene TRBJ1-4; D is unclear. The germline V gene encodes CDR1 MNHEY and CDR2 SVGAGI. With 7 bases removed from V and 5 bases from J, the gap between germline ends came to 14 bases. This CDR3 region has 14 residues. Here the CDR3 DNA reads TGTGCCAGCACTCCTAGCTTGGGGAATGAAAAACTGTTTTTT. This gives the protein CASTPSLGNEKLFF.

The chain employs TRBV13 and TRBJ1-2, with 7 bases aligning to TRBD1. CDR3 size: 15 residues. Germline V gene lookup returns CDR1 PRHDT and CDR2 FYEKMQ (reference sequence). The V and J ends lost 5 bases and 4 bases, in that order; junction bases with no gene match: 10. The DNA of the CDR3 is TGTGCCAGCAGCCCACCTGACAGGGAAGGCTATGGCTACACCTTC. As protein: CASSPPDREGYGYTF.

The V and J genes are TRBV11-2 and TRBJ1-4; unclear D gene. There are 14 residues in the CDR3. Trimming took 5 bases from V and 4 from J, leaving 11 bases between them. The germline gives CDR1 SGHAT, CDR2 FQNNGV. CDR3 loop: CASSPTWDNEKLFF. The CDR3 DNA sequence: TGTGCCAGCAGCCCTACGTGGGATAATGAAAAACTGTTTTTT.

The rearrangement uses TRBV5-1 and TRBJ2-1; TRBD1 agrees at 7 bases. V trimming: 1 base; J trimming: 10 bases; junction bases outside the gene matches: 8. In germline, CDR1 is SGHRS, CDR2 YFSETQ. The CDR3 has 14 amino acids. The CDR3 nucleotides are TGCGCCAGCAGCTTGATGACAGGGCATGGCGAGCAGTTCTTC. This gives the protein CASSLMTGHGEQFF.

The chain is built from TRBV6-5 and TRBJ2-1; unclear D gene. The V and J ends lost 6 bases and 3 bases respectively, with 18 bases between them. The CDR3 has 16 residues. Germline V lookup: CDR1 MNHEY, CDR2 SVGAGI. The CDR3 nucleotides read TGTGCCAGCAGCCCAATAGGGCGGAGCAACTACAATGAGCAGTTCTTC. It yields the protein CASSPIGRSNYNEQFF.